The next 8 T cell receptor beta chains were all read from a single sample in a study of identical twins. TCRdb recomputed calls from the 5' RACE reads with MiXCR, one row per CDR3 protein. The table records roughly 540,000 distinct CDR3 sequences, approximately 22% of them present only once. Another study also made use of these data, one on T cells expressing NK-cell markers.

Sequences were obtained from CD4+ T cells sorted from blood. The receptor source for this set is a young woman in good health.

This chain links TRBV20-1 with TRBJ2-4; tentative D call: TRBD2 (5 bases). The CDR3 has 13 amino acids. Germline lookup yields CDR1 DFQATT and CDR2 SNEGSKA (reference sequence). Trimming shortened V by 1 base and J by 7 bases, and 11 bases separated the two germline ends. The CDR3 spells CSARGGERNIQYF. CDR3 nucleotide sequence: TGCAGTGCTAGAGGGGGAGAAAGGAACATTCAGTACTTC.

The CDR3 DNA is TGTGCCAGCAGTGAGAGGGTGAAAGCTTTCTTT. Its protein product is CASSERVKAFF. The genes are TRBV25-1 and TRBJ1-1; no clear D gene. CDR1 and CDR2 from the germline V gene are MGHDK and SYGVNS. V lost 3 bases to trimming and J lost 9 bases, with 8 bases between them. The CDR3 runs to 11 residues.

This clonotype was observed a handful of times. The V gene is TRBV20-1, the J gene TRBJ1-6; 8 bases agree with TRBD1. The CDR3 totals 14 residues. With 3 bases clipped from V and 6 bases from J, the junction kept 4 bases outside the gene matches. From germline, CDR1 is DFQATT and CDR2 SNEGSKA (reference sequence). In DNA form, the CDR3 reads TGCAGTGCTAGCCTCGGACAGGGTAATTCACCCCTCCACTTT. It is translated as CSASLGQGNSPLHF.

This clonotype has just a few counts. The chain recombines TRBV20-1 with TRBJ1-1, with 10 bases identical to TRBD1. The CDR3 runs to 13 residues. Per germline, CDR1 DFQATT and CDR2 SNEGSKA (reference sequence). Trimming removed 6 bases from V and 7 bases from J; junction bases left unmatched: 8. The CDR3 bases are TGCAGTGCCATACGGGACAGGGGAAATGAAGCTTTCTTT. This translates into CSAIRDRGNEAFF.

The V call is TRBV6-1, the J call TRBJ2-5, with 9 positions matching TRBD1. The germline V gene encodes CDR1 MNHNS and CDR2 SASEGT. The CDR3 sequence is 15 residues long. The V segment lost 3 bases and the J segment 2 bases; nucleotides outside the gene matches: 4. The CDR3 nucleotides are TGTGCCAGCAGTGATCACAGGGGGCGGCAAGAGACCCAGTACTTC. Its translation: CASSDHRGRQETQYF.

Only a few counts were recorded for this clonotype. The chain combines TRBV12-3 or TRBV12-4 with TRBJ2-2; 7 bases line up with TRBD1. V trimming: 5 bases; J trimming: 9 bases; junction bases outside the gene matches: 12. The CDR3 is made up of 15 amino acids. CDR3 nucleotides: TGTGCCAGCAGTACTGGCCCTGGACAGGCTCGGGAGCTGTTTTTT. Its translation is CASSTGPGQARELFF.

This clonotype was counted ten times or more. The V and J genes are TRBV5-1 and TRBJ2-3; D is unclear. The CDR3 runs 17 residues. Trimming left V 0 bases short and J 2 bases short, with 16 bases between. CDR1 SGHRS and CDR2 YFSETQ come from the germline V gene. The CDR3 region has the DNA TGCGCCAGCAGCTTGGCCCTCTATGCGGATTCCACAGATACGCAGTATTTT. Its protein product is CASSLALYADSTDTQYF. The full variable domain, in which reference TRBV5-1 and TRBJ2-3 provide the parts outside the CDR3, is KAGVTQTPRYLIKTRGQQVTLSCSPISGHRSVSWYQQTPGQGLQFLFEYFSETQRNKGNFPGRFSGRQFSNSRSEMNVSTLELGDSALYLCASSLALYADSTDTQYFGPGTRLTVL.

In its sample, this clonotype was seen a few times. V is TRBV11-2 and J is TRBJ2-3, with D hard to call. The CDR3 length is 14 residues. The V gene lost 4 bases and the J gene lost 6 bases, with 14 bases spanning the gap. CDR1 is SGHAT, CDR2 FQNNGV, per germline. CDR3 loop: CASSSPRYGDTQYF. The DNA of the CDR3 is TGTGCCAGCAGCTCCCCCCGGTACGGGGATACGCAGTATTTT.